The entry below gives a single T cell receptor (beta chain) sequence along with its context. The CDR3 has 19 residues. Germline V gene sequence: CDR1 MNHNS, CDR2 SASEGT. Deletions cut 2 bases from V and 0 bases from J, with 19 bases between. The record originates from a study of blood T cell repertoires in COVID-19. Background on the study: Sites across the United States, Italy and Spain contributed samples from acute and convalescent COVID-19. T cells, B-cell-depleted T cells, or PBMCs supplied cDNA or gDNA.

Source study methods: Quantification of nucleated cells was approximated via reference gene primer amplification. The protocol was immunoSEQ multiplex PCR, while the TCRdb copy is restricted to in-frame clones and leaves out a portion. That table gives V, J and clone size, and the DNA gave D and trimming. The sample includes roughly 200,000 clones, about four fifths of them seen just once. Input material: peripheral blood. This TCR came from an older man with active or convalescent COVID-19. This sequence joins TRBV6-1 and TRBJ1-4; unclear D gene. CDR3 in DNA: TGTGCCAGCAGTGAATCTAACAGTCGAGGGAGGGCAACTAATGAAAAACTGTTTTTT. Protein product: CASSESNSRGRATNEKLFF.